This T cell receptor (beta chain) was sequenced during a study of blood T cell repertoires in COVID-19. The overall study: COVID-19 samples collected from the United States, Italy and Spain covered acute and convalescent phases.

Under the authors' procedure: Cell counts per sample came from amplifying reference gene primers. Profiling relied on immunoSEQ multiplex PCR, and the TCRdb table lists in-frame clones only, not all of them. V, J and clone size are those of that table, while D and trimming were read from the DNA. The data show 30,000 to 40,000 clones, 80% to 90% seen once. The CDR3 loop spans 16 amino acids. The J segment lost 4 bases and the V segment lost 1 base, leaving 9 bases of the junction unmatched. Per the germline V gene, CDR1 is LNHDA and CDR2 is SQIVND (reference sequence). Specimen: peripheral blood. The receptor's source is a woman of 80 years or more with active or convalescent COVID-19. The chain couples TRBV19 to TRBJ1-2; TRBD1 matches 7 bases. CDR3 sequence reads: CASSIGLDRRIYGYTF. The CDR3 bases are TGTGCCAGTAGTATAGGATTGGACAGGCGAATCTATGGCTACACCTTC.